The clone carrying this T cell receptor (beta chain) was detected ten times or more. Its specificity is not known. TCRdb independently ran MiXCR on the 5' RACE reads; one entry per CDR3 protein. Here the sample spans 70,000 to 90,000 distinct CDR3 sequences, 4.5% to 6.5% being singletons. The record originates from a study of neurological immune-mediated disorders. Findings and caveats of the study: Phylogenetic grouping assigned the repertoires of 18 of 34 multiple sclerosis patients to one related-CDR3 cluster, which constitutes a possible signature. HTLV-1-associated myelopathy ranked highest for TCR clonal expansion and multiple sclerosis lowest, beneath healthy controls.

PBMCs numbering 2 million and stored at -80 C yielded the unsorted libraries. The source of this sequence is a woman aged 25 to 39 with multiple sclerosis. Sequencing used PBMCs.

The CDR3 spells CASSLITASLAPNTGELFF. CDR3 in DNA: TGCGCCAGCAGCTTGATCACGGCTTCCCTAGCCCCCAACACCGGGGAGCTGTTTTTT. This chain uses TRBV5-1 with TRBJ2-2, with a weak D call TRBD2 (5 bases). Germline V lookup: CDR1 SGHRS, CDR2 YFSETQ. The CDR3 runs 19 residues. Trimming removed 1 base at V and 2 bases at J, with 21 bases between.